There are many counts of the clone carrying this T cell receptor beta chain. The sample comes from a study of blood T cell repertoires in COVID-19. Study-level information: PBMCs, B-cell-depleted T cells, or T cells were the source of the cDNA or gDNA that made up the material.

The cohort comprised adults aged 18 to 89 years residing in approximately 25 US areas. Among Cohort 3 donors, those recovered had two negative PCRs, clearance, or symptom resolution. The CDR3 spans 16 residues. Germline values: CDR1 MNHEY, CDR2 SVGAGI. V was trimmed by 0 bases and J by 5 bases, leaving 11 bases between them. Original processing methods: Nucleated cell number was recorded as an estimate derived from reference gene primer amplification. Assay used: immunoSEQ multiplex PCR; TCRdb lists only in-frame clones, some missing. D and trimming come from the DNA, and the V and J calls and clone size come from that table. The data contain hundreds of thousands of clones, approximately 87% of them seen just once; the ten biggest clones take up roughly a tenth.

The source of this sequence is a woman aged 45-65 years who had recovered from COVID-19. The J gene is TRBJ1-6, the V gene TRBV6-5; possible D gene TRBD1, 5 bases. Specimen: PBMCs or T cells enriched from blood (not recorded which). The CDR3 is CASSYSVRQNNSPLHF. CDR3 bases: TGTGCCAGCAGTTACTCCGTTAGACAGAATAATTCACCCCTCCACTTT.